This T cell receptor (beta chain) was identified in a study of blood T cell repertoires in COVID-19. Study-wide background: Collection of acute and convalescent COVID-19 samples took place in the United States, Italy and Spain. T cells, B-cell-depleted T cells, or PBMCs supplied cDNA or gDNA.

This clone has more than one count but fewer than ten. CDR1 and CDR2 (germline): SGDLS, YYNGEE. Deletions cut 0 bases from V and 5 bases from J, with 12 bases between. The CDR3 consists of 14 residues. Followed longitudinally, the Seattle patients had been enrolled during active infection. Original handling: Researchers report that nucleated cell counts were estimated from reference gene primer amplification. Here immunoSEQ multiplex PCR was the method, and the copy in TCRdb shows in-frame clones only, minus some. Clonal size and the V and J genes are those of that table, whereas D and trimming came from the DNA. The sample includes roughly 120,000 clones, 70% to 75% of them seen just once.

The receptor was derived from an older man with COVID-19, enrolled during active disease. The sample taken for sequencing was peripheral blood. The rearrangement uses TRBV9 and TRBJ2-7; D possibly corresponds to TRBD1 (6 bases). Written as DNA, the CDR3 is TGTGCCAGCAGCGTAGACAGGGAACTAGACGAGCAGTACTTC. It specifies CASSVDRELDEQYF.